This T cell receptor (beta chain) is from a study of beta chain features in type 1 diabetes. Study findings and constraints: The study found that naive, central memory and Treg TCRB repertoires appeared more similar in patients than in healthy donors. Among all four CD4+ subsets, Type 1 diabetes patients had TCRB CDR3s that were moderately but significantly shorter. Short templates might get an advantage during PCR, and this would be equal in patients and controls.

Sorted populations were all over 95% pure. V lost 8 bases and J 6 bases, leaving 9 bases between the germline ends. This CDR3 contains 11 residues. Germline V lookup: CDR1 MNHEY, CDR2 SMNVEV (reference sequence). Reverse transcription of all isolated RNA meant that expressed TCRB transcripts were sequenced. Clones were read by immunoSEQ multiplex PCR, and TCRdb kept only the in-frame ones, dropping some. The sample shows about 160,000 clones, approximately 8.1% of them seen only once. In regard to this clone: Its specificity is not known.

The chain joins TRBV27 to TRBJ2-3; maybe TRBD2 (6 bases). The sequence derives from a middle-aged woman with type 1 diabetes. The sample consisted of central memory CD4+ T cells from blood. For the CDR3, the DNA is TGTGCCAGCCTCCGGGAGGATACGCAGTATTTT. It specifies CASLREDTQYF.